A single sample is the source of the 25 T cell receptor beta chains below, sequenced in a study of regulatory and conventional T cells in RAG deficiency. Using immunoSEQ multiplex PCR, the repertoire was profiled, and TCRdb retains in-frame clones only, with some absent. Among under 7,500 clones listed, roughly four fifths were seen once. Another study also made use of these data, one on regulatory T cells. That report adds: Amplification used 52 TRBV primers and 13 TRBJ primers.

Sequencing input: CD8+ T cells sorted from blood. The receptors were gathered from a human donor in good health.

The V call is TRBV5-5, the J call TRBJ2-7; D remains ambiguous. Looked up from germline, CDR1 is SGHKS and CDR2 is YYEKEE (reference sequence). The CDR3 extends over 12 amino acids. Between the trimmed V and J ends, which lost 0 bases and 3 bases, there was a span of 4 bases. CDR3 DNA: TGTGCCAGCAGCTTGGGGAACTACGAGCAGTACTTC. Residues: CASSLGNYEQYF.

The chain employs TRBV4-1 and TRBJ2-5; 14 bases fit TRBD2. The germline CDR1 and CDR2 sequences are MGHRA and YSYEKL. This CDR3 is built from 21 residues. The junction had 20 bases not matched to a gene; V was cut back by 3 bases and J by 5 bases. CDR3 in DNA: TGCGCCAGCAGCCACCCGGGACTAGCGGGGGACCAAAATACTCCGGGGGAGACCCAGTACTTC. Its translation is CASSHPGLAGDQNTPGETQYF.

The CDR3 DNA is TGTGCCAGCATCATAGGTCGAATATCGTACACCGGGGAGCTGTTTTTT. It yields the protein CASIIGRISYTGELFF. The chain uses TRBV6-6 and TRBJ2-2; D call uncertain. Germline V gives CDR1 MNHNY, CDR2 SVGAGI (reference sequence). The CDR3 length is 16 residues. Trimming took 7 bases from V and 3 from J, leaving 18 bases between them.

This chain connects TRBV2 to TRBJ1-1; 7 nucleotides match TRBD1. V trimming: 6 bases; J trimming: 5 bases; junction bases outside the gene matches: 15. CDR1 and CDR2 from the germline V gene are SNHLY and FYNNEI. CDR3 length equals 16 residues. Written as DNA, the CDR3 is TGTGCCAGCAGCAAAATCATACAGGGGCGCGGGACTGAAGCTTTCTTT. The encoded protein is CASSKIIQGRGTEAFF.

The V gene is TRBV11-3, the J gene TRBJ1-1; D is perhaps TRBD1 (5 bases). The germline V and J ends were trimmed by 4 bases and 5 bases, with 8 bases remaining between them. Germline V gives CDR1 SGHNT, CDR2 YENEEA. The CDR3 covers 12 residues. CDR3 residues: CASSWGGTEAFF. The CDR3 DNA reads as TGTGCCAGCAGCTGGGGGGGAACTGAAGCTTTCTTT.

The gene calls are TRBV5-1 and TRBJ2-3; tentative D call: TRBD2 (7 bases). From germline, CDR1 is SGHRS and CDR2 YFSETQ. The CDR3 has 16 residues. The V and J ends lost 2 bases and 1 base respectively, with 14 bases between them. The CDR3 sequence is CASSFGEGVGTDTQYF. CDR3 nucleotides: TGCGCCAGCAGCTTCGGGGAGGGGGTTGGCACAGATACGCAGTATTTT.

V gene TRBV27 combines with J gene TRBJ2-3; D gene uncertain. V lost 0 bases, J lost 5 bases, and 3 bases lay in between. Germline loops: CDR1 MNHEY, CDR2 SMNVEV (reference sequence). The CDR3 consists of 12 residues. DNA of the CDR3: TGTGCCAGCAGTTTATCGGGAGATACGCAGTATTTT. Its translation is CASSLSGDTQYF.

The chain combines TRBV9 with TRBJ2-2; D not resolved. V was clipped by 3 bases and J by 5 bases, with 8 bases between them. Germline V gene lookup returns CDR1 SGDLS and CDR2 YYNGEE. This CDR3 spans 13 amino acids. For the CDR3, the DNA is TGTGCCAGCAGCGATTTGGGTACCGGGGAGCTGTTTTTT. It codes for CASSDLGTGELFF.

The rearrangement joins TRBV5-8 to TRBJ1-2; D not certain. V gave up 3 bases and J gave up 2 bases, with 8 bases separating them. The CDR3 has 13 residues. Germline CDR1 and CDR2: SGHTS and YDEGEE. CDR3 nucleotides: TGTGCCAGCAGCTCACATGTAAACTATGGCTACACCTTC. This encodes CASSSHVNYGYTF.

The rearrangement joins TRBV9 to TRBJ1-5; tentative D call: TRBD1 (6 bases). The length of the CDR3 is 15 residues. V was pared by 3 bases and J by 1 base, with 11 bases between. The germline CDR1 and CDR2 sequences are SGDLS and YYNGEE. The CDR3: CASSGGGGSNQPQHF. CDR3 DNA: TGTGCCAGCAGCGGGGGGGGCGGAAGCAATCAGCCCCAGCATTTT.

The chain carries TRBV15 and TRBJ2-2, with 9 bases matching TRBD1. Germline CDR1 is LNHNV and CDR2 is YYDKDF (reference sequence). The CDR3 covers 15 residues. J lost 5 bases, V lost 5 bases, and 6 bases had no gene match. The CDR3, as DNA: TGTGCCACCAGCTTGGGACAGGGAGAAACCGGGGAGCTGTTTTTT. Its protein product is CATSLGQGETGELFF.

V and J are TRBV19 and TRBJ2-6, with 8 bases identical to TRBD1. V lost 7 bases and J lost 2; bases outside the gene matches: 7. There are 16 residues in the CDR3. CDR1 LNHDA and CDR2 SQIVND come from the germline V gene (reference sequence). The CDR3 bases are TGTGCCAGTAAAACGGACAGGGTTCCTGGGGCCAACGTCCTGACTTTC. It is translated as CASKTDRVPGANVLTF.

V and J are TRBV6-1 and TRBJ2-7; 8 bases align to TRBD2. This CDR3 has 15 amino acids. Trimming at V came to 5 bases and at J to 3 bases, leaving 9 bases not matched to a gene. The germline V gene has CDR1 MNHNS and CDR2 SASEGT. CDR3 bases: TGTGCCAGCAGTTCAGCGCGGGGGGCACTCTACGAGCAGTACTTC. It encodes CASSSARGALYEQYF.

The V and J genes are TRBV5-5 and TRBJ2-7; either TRBD1 or TRBD2 may fit D (5 bases each). The CDR3 extends over 14 amino acids. Trimming left V 4 bases short and J 2 bases short, with 13 bases between. CDR1 and CDR2 from the germline V gene are SGHKS and YYEKEE (reference sequence). The chain's CDR3 is CASSPERGTYEQYF. The DNA of the CDR3 is TGTGCCAGCAGCCCTGAGAGGGGAACCTACGAGCAGTACTTC.

The chain carries TRBV6-5 and TRBJ1-1, with 7 bases aligning to TRBD1. Per the germline V gene, CDR1 is MNHEY and CDR2 is SVGAGI. The CDR3 is 13 amino acids. Trimming at V came to 2 bases and at J to 8 bases, leaving 5 bases not matched to a gene. CDR3 nucleotide sequence: TGTGCCAGCAGTTACAGGGGGCCGGCAGAAGCTTTCTTT. It codes for CASSYRGPAEAFF.

This chain's CDR3 is CASSQARNYNSPLHF. CDR3 nucleotides: TGTGCCAGCAGCCAAGCAAGGAACTATAATTCACCCCTCCACTTT. This chain joins TRBV14 and TRBJ1-6; D is unresolved. Germline CDR1 is SGHDN and CDR2 is FVKESK. Trimming removed 1 base at V and 3 bases at J, with 7 bases between. The CDR3 has 15 amino acids.

V gene TRBV6-4 combines with J gene TRBJ2-1; 8 positions match TRBD2. The J segment lost 1 base and the V segment lost 6 bases, leaving 5 bases of the junction unmatched. The germline V gene has CDR1 MRHNA and CDR2 SNTAGT. This CDR3 comprises 15 residues. CDR3 sequence reads: CASRPRGGSYNEQFF. The CDR3, as DNA: TGTGCCAGCAGGCCCCGGGGGGGGTCCTACAATGAGCAGTTCTTC.

The chain couples TRBV7-2 to TRBJ2-5; 10 bases line up with TRBD2. Looked up from germline, CDR1 is SGHTA and CDR2 is FQGNSA. V lost 3 bases, J lost 4 bases, and 8 bases stayed unmatched. The CDR3 length is 16 residues. Written as DNA, the CDR3 is TGTGCCAGCAGCTTCCGGACTAGCGGACGCCGAGAGACCCAGTACTTC. Protein: CASSFRTSGRRETQYF. Full variable domain (outside the CDR3, taken from reference TRBV7-2 and TRBJ2-5): GAGVSQSPSNKVTEKGKDVELRCDPISGHTALYWYRQSLGQGLEFLIYFQGNSAPDKSGLPSDRFSAERTGGSVSTLTIQRTQQEDSAVYLCASSFRTSGRRETQYFGPGTRLLVL.

This clone has only one observation. This chain uses TRBV5-1 with TRBJ1-1, with a tentative D call TRBD1 (6 bases). This CDR3 has 11 amino acids. Trimming cost V 2 bases and J 11 bases, with 10 bases left between them. Germline loops: CDR1 SGHRS, CDR2 YFSETQ. CDR3 DNA: TGCGCCAGCAGCTTCGGGGGCGACGCTTTCTTT. It codes for CASSFGGDAFF. Full variable domain (outside the CDR3, taken from reference TRBV5-1 and TRBJ1-1): KAGVTQTPRYLIKTRGQQVTLSCSPISGHRSVSWYQQTPGQGLQFLFEYFSETQRNKGNFPGRFSGRQFSNSRSEMNVSTLELGDSALYLCASSFGGDAFFGQGTRLTVV.

The V gene is TRBV4-3, the J gene TRBJ1-2; D gene ambiguous. Germline CDR1 is LGHNA and CDR2 is YSLEER. The CDR3 is made up of 16 amino acids. Between the trimmed V and J ends, which lost 4 bases and 5 bases, there was a span of 20 bases. CDR3 amino acids: CASSPEEGSLVYGYTF. The CDR3 DNA reads TGCGCCAGCAGCCCGGAAGAAGGGAGCTTGGTTTATGGCTACACCTTC.

This chain links TRBV11-2 with TRBJ1-6; 7 bases are shared with TRBD1. Germline CDR1 is SGHAT and CDR2 is FQNNGV. V shed 1 base and J 8 bases; nucleotides not matched to a gene: 11. This CDR3 has 17 residues. The CDR3 DNA sequence: TGTGCCAGCAGCTTAGTAGGGGGGACAGAGGGCCATTCACCCCTCCACTTT. Translated: CASSLVGGTEGHSPLHF.

The rearrangement uses TRBV30 and TRBJ2-7; D remains unclear. Germline V gives CDR1 GTSNPN, CDR2 SVGIG (reference sequence). Trimming left V 2 bases short and J 2 bases short, with 7 bases between. The CDR3 has 12 residues. In DNA form, the CDR3 reads TGTGCCTGGAGTCCGTGGCCCTACGAGCAGTACTTC. Translation gives CAWSPWPYEQYF.

V gene TRBV10-1 combines with J gene TRBJ2-5, with D possibly matching TRBD2 (5 bases). The CDR3 is 16 residues long. Germline V gene sequence: CDR1 WNHNN, CDR2 SYGVQD (reference sequence). V lost 2 bases to trimming and J lost 5 bases, with 18 bases between them. CDR3 nucleotide sequence: TGCGCCAGCAGTGAGGCGGGCTGGGAAGCCTTGGAGACCCAGTACTTC. Residues: CASSEAGWEALETQYF.

This clone was counted once. This chain joins TRBV2 and TRBJ2-2; 10 bases map to TRBD2. CDR3 size: 15 residues. Germline V gene data show CDR1 as SNHLY and CDR2 as FYNNEI. The junction had 4 bases not matched to a gene; V was cut back by 6 bases and J by 3 bases. Written as DNA, the CDR3 is TGTGCCAGCAGACTTGGGACTAGCGACACCGGGGAGCTGTTTTTT. Its protein product is CASRLGTSDTGELFF.

V is TRBV5-8 and J is TRBJ2-1; D call uncertain. From germline, CDR1 is SGHTS and CDR2 YDEGEE. This CDR3 has 14 amino acids. V lost 4 bases and J lost 2, with 10 bases in between. The CDR3 loop is CASSRRRTYNEQFF. Written as DNA, the CDR3 is TGTGCCAGCAGCCGCAGACGGACCTACAATGAGCAGTTCTTC.